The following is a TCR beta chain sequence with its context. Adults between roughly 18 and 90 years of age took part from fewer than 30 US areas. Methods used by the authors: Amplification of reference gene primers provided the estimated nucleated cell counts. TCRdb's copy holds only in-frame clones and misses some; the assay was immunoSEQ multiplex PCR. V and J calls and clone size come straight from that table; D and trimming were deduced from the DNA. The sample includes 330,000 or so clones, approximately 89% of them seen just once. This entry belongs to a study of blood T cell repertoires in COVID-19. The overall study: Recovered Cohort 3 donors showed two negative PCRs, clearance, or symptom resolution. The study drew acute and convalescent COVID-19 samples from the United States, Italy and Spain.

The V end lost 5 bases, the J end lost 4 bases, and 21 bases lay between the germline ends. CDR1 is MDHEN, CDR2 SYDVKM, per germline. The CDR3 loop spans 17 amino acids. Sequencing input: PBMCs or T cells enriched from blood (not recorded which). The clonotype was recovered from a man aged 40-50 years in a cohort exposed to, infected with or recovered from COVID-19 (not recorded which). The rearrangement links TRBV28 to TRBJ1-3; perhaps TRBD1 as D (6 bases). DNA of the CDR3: TGTGCCAGCAGTCTATCCCAGGCGGGGGCGAAGGGAAACACCATATATTTT. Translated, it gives CASSLSQAGAKGNTIYF.